This T cell receptor (beta chain) was profiled in a study of blood T cells in healthy people across ages. Findings and caveats of the study: A strong correlation between TCR beta diversity and naive T cell percentage was seen.

A sample-barcoded 5' primer and a J-beta primer mix were used in a second PCR of roughly 7 to 12 cycles. TCRdb re-called the 5' RACE reads with MiXCR, one entry per CDR3 protein. The table lists approximately 780,000 distinct CDR3 sequences, about 26% of them singletons. This CDR3 spans 14 amino acids. Trimming removed 0 bases at V and 4 bases at J, with 8 bases between. The germline CDR1 and CDR2 sequences are LGHDT and YNNKEL (reference sequence). As concerns this clonotype: Its antigen remains unknown.

Separately, the same data were catalogued under a study of T cells of mothers and their children. From that paper: Healthy Caucasian mothers, a few in number, and their six children were the donors.

The rearrangement joins TRBV3-1 to TRBJ2-3; tentative D call: TRBD2 (7 bases). The sequence came from a boy younger than 18 in good health. Material: blood. CDR3 in amino acids: CASSQEGGADTQYF. DNA for the CDR3: TGTGCCAGCAGCCAAGAAGGGGGGGCAGATACGCAGTATTTT.